This TCR beta chain appears in the sequencing data of a study of glioma-infiltrating T cells. Amplification of TCR alpha and beta CDR3 regions from RNA used iRepertoire nested multiplex PCR. Each CDR3 protein is one row after TCRdb ran MiXCR on the multiplex PCR reads. The sample consists of around 6,200 distinct CDR3 sequences, 28% of them appearing once. The CDR3 consists of 11 residues. Germline CDR1 and CDR2: LGHNA and YNFKEQ. Deletions cut 4 bases from V and 8 bases from J, with 9 bases between. The receptor was isolated from a human donor with low-grade glioma or glioblastoma, undergoing nonglioma brain surgery, or in good health (not recorded which). The chain employs TRBV4-2 and TRBJ2-7; D remains ambiguous. The sample comprised glioma tissue, nonneoplastic brain tissue, or PBMCs (not recorded which). As DNA, the CDR3 is TGTGCCAGCAGCCCCCCCAACAAGCAGTACTTC. It encodes CASSPPNKQYF.